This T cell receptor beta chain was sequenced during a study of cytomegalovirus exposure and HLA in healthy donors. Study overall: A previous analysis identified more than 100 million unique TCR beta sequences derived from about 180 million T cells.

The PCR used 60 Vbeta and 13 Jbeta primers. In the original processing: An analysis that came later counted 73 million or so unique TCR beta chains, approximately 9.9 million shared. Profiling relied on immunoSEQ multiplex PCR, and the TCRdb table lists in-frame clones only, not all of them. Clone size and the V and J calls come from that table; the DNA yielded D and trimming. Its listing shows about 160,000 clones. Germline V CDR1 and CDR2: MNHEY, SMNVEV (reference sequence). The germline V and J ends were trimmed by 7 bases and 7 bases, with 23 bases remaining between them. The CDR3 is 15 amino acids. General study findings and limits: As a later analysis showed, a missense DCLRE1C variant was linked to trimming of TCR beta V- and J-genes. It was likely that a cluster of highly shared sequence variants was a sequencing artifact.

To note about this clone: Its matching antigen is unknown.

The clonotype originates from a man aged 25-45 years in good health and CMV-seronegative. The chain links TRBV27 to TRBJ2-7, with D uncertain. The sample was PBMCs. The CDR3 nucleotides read TGTGCCAGCATTCAACGGCCAGGTTACAGTACTGAGCAGTACTTC. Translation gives CASIQRPGYSTEQYF.